The sequence of this T cell receptor beta chain was determined in a study of T cells after yellow fever vaccination. Study conclusions and caveats: Clones that expanded after primary vaccination mostly reappeared after the booster (96% CD4, 88% CD8). Highly abundant clonotypes carried over from the bulk population could end up in FACS-sorted repertoires as contaminants.

The CDR3 covers 14 residues. The V gene's germline CDR1 is DFQATT and CDR2 SNEGSKA (reference sequence). The V and J ends lost 6 bases and 8 bases, in that order; junction bases with no gene match: 10. It was through 5'RACE template switching that TCR cDNA was made, with a universal primer site and UMIs added. TCRdb ran MiXCR on the 5' RACE reads and lists one entry per CDR3 protein. The table lists under 300,000 distinct CDR3 sequences, roughly 6.2% of them singletons. On this clonotype: The antigen is unknown. Just one base apart from a much larger clone, this may be a read error.

The TCR comes from a man between 25 and 39 years old who received the YFV17D yellow fever vaccine. The sequences come from CD4+ T cells sorted from PBMCs, collected on the day of the yellow fever booster vaccination. This chain links TRBV20-1 with TRBJ2-1, with TRBD2 matching 10 bases. CDR3 DNA sequence: TGCAGTGCGCCGAGCGGGAGGGCCTGGTATGAGCAGTTCTTC. Translating it yields CSAPSGRAWYEQFF.